What follows is one T cell receptor (beta chain) and its context. The antigen it recognizes is unknown. No per-base quality is available; no much larger clone lies one base away. The intended sense of this specimen's time point label: baseline before first vaccination. Samples from vaccinated people were obtained from the UK trials COV001 and COV002, which included a single-blind randomized controlled phase 2/3 trial of AZD1222 (ChAdOx1 nCoV-19) in healthy adults. For TCRbeta chain sequencing, PBMC samples from trial participants were taken at day 0 and at day 28 after the second dose. This specimen belongs to a study of T cell responses to AZD1222 COVID-19 vaccine listed by TCRdb under 2021. In terms of the full investigation: AZD1222 recipients with second doses at about 4 weeks or about 12 weeks were pooled, because spike-specific TCR depth and breadth did not differ between schedules. Trial participants were enrolled into age subgroups of 18-55, 56-69 and 70-plus years, which contained around 140, 26 and 57 TCR-sequenced participants, respectively. TCR sequencing covered 233 trial participants: 200 to 220 given two doses of AZD1222 and approximately 26 given two doses of MenACWY control vaccine. The investigation overall reported the following: Participants were mostly white British, with more females than males. The authors suggested clonal diversity may have been underestimated. The 56-69-year group was small, and its depth increase did not reach significance, likely because of low power. Reportedly, almost half of the unique spike-specific TCRs recognized epitopes lying outside the regions that are mutated in the B.1.351 and B.1.1.7 variants. Because no day 14 peak-response samples were available, the repertoires could be characterized only after the peak T cell response. Conclusions about previously exposed vaccinees were limited because only six AZD1222 recipients were SARS-CoV-2 seropositive at baseline. A significant rise in spike-specific TCR breadth and depth was observed after two AZD1222 doses relative to day 0 and relative to MenACWY recipients. The vaccine-associated CD4 TCRs covered the entire spike protein, and the dominant responses fell in regions 160-218 and 743-854.

Measured from the cysteine to the phenylalanine, the CDR3 is 17 residues long. Of all the DNA, just the CDR3 is kept, 51 bases in frame from base 1. Trimming takes 4 bases off V and 8 bases off J; junction bases not matched to a gene: 13. CDR1 is given as SGHAT and CDR2 as FQNNGV, both from the germline V gene. The CDR3 regions of human TCRbeta chains were subjected to immunosequencing. Per the source publication's procedure: Repertoire TCRs were matched against a reference library of SARS-CoV-2-specific TCRs generated with the MIRA antigen-specificity platform. Breadth was defined as the fraction of unique TCRs that were SARS-CoV-2-associated. Depth was defined as the fraction of total T cells that were SARS-CoV-2-associated. Using the MIRA data, each spike-specific TCR was mapped to the spike region that the TCR reacts to and placed in a CD4 or CD8 class. Log10-transformed breadth and depth values were compared by one-way ANOVA with Sidak's multiple comparisons tests. This immuneACCESS table, as held by TCRdb, lists in-frame sequences with V and J called but not all clones. Of the missing ones, under half trace to an unresolved V gene in checked studies; the others have no known cause. V, J and clone size were drawn from that table, and D and trimming were deduced from the DNA. For this sample the table gives under 150,000 clones, of which 80% to 95% were detected only once. The ten top clones hold around 3.3% of the sample.

The source of this sequence is an adult in good health. The sample consisted of peripheral blood, taken on day 0 of AZD1222 vaccination. In this chain, TRBV11-2 is recombined with TRBJ2-4, with 11 bases in between that match TRBD2. The CDR3 protein sequence reads: CASSSWGLAEGRDIQYF. The DNA reads as follows: TGTGCCAGCAGCTCCTGGGGACTAGCGGAGGGTAGGGACATTCAGTACTTC.